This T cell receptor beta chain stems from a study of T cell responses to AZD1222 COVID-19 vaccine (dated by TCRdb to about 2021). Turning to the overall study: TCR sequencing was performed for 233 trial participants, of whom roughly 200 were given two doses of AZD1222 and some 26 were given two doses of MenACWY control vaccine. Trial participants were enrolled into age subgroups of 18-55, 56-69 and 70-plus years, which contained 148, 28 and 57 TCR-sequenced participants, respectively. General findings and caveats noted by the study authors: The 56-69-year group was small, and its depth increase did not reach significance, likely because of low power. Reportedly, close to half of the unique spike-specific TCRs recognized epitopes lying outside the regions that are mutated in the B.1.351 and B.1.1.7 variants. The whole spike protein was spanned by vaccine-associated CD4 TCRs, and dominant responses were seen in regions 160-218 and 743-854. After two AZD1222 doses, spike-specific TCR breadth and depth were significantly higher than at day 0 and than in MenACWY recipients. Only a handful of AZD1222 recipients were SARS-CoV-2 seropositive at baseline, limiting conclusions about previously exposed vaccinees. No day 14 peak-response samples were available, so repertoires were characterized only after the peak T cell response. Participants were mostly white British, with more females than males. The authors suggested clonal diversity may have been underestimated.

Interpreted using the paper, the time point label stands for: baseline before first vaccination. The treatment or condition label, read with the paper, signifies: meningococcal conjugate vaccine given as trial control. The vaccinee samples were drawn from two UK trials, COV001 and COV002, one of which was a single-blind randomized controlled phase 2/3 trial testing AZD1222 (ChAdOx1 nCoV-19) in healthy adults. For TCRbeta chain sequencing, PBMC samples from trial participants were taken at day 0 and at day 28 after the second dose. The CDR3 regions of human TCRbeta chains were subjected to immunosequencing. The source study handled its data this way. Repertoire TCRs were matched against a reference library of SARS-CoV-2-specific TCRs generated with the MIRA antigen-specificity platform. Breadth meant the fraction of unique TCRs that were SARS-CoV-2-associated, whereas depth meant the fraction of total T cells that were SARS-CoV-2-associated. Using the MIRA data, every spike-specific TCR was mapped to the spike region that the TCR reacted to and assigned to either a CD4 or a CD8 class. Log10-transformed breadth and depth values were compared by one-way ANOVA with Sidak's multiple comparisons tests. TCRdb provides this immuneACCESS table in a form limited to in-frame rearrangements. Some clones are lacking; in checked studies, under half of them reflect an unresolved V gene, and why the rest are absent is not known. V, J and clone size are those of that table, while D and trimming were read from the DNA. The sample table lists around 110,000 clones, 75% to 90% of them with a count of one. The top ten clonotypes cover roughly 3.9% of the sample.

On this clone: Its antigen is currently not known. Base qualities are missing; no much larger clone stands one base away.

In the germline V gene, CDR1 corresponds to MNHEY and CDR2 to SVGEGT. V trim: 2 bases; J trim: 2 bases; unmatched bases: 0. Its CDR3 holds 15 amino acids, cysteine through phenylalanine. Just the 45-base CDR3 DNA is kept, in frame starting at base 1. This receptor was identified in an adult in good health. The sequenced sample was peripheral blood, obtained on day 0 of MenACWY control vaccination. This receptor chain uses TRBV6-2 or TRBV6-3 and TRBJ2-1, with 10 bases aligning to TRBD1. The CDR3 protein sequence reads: CASSYGQGAYNEQFF. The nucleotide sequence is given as TGTGCCAGCAGTTACGGACAGGGGGCCTACAATGAGCAGTTCTTC.